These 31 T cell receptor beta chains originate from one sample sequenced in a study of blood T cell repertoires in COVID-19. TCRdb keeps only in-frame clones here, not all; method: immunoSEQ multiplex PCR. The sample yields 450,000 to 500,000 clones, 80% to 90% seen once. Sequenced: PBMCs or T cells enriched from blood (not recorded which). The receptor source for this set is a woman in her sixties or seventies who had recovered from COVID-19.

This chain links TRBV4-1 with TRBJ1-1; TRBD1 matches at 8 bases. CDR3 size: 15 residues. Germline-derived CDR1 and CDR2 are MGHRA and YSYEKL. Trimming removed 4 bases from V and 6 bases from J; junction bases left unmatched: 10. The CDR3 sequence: CASSLVQGGFSEAFF. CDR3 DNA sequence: TGCGCCAGCAGCCTCGTACAGGGGGGATTCTCTGAAGCTTTCTTT.

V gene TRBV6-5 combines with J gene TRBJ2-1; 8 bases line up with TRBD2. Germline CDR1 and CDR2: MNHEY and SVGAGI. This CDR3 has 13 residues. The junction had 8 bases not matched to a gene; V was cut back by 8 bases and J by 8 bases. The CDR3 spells CASEAGGAYEQFF. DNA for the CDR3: TGTGCCAGCGAGGCCGGGGGGGCATATGAGCAGTTCTTC.

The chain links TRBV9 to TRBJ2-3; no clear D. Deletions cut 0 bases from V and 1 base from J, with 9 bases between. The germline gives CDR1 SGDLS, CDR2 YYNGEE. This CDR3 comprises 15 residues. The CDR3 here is CASSVEERRTDTQYF. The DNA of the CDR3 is TGTGCCAGCAGCGTAGAAGAGCGCCGCACAGATACGCAGTATTTT.

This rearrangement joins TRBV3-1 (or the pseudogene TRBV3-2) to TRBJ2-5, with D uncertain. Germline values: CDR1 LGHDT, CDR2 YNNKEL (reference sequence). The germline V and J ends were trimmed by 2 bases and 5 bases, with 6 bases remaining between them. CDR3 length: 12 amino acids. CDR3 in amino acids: CASSQYAETQYF. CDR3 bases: TGTGCCAGCAGCCAATATGCGGAGACCCAGTACTTC.

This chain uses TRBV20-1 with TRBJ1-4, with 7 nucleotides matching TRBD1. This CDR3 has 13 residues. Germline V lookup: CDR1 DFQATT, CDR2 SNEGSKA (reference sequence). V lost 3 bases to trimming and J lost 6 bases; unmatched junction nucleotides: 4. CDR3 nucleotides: TGCAGTGCTAGTACAGGGGAGTATGAAAAACTGTTTTTT. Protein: CSASTGEYEKLFF.

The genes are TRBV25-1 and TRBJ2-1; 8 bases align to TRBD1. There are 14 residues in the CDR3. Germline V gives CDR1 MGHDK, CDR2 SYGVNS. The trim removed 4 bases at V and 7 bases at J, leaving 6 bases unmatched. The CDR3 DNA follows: TGTGCCAGCAGTGGTCAGGGGGCTTGGAATGAGCAGTTCTTC. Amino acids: CASSGQGAWNEQFF.

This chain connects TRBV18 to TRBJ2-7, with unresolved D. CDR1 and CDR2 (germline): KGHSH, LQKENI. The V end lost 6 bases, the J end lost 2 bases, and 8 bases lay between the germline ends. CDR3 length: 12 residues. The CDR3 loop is CASSLTPYEQYF. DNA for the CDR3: TGTGCCAGCTCCCTTACTCCCTACGAGCAGTACTTC.

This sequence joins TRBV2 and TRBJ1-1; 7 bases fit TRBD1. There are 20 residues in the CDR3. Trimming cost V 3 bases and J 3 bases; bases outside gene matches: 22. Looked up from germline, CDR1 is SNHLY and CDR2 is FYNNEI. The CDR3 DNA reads TGTGCCAGCAGTGACGGAAGAAGAGACAGGGCCCGTGTTTCGGACACTGAAGCTTTCTTT. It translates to CASSDGRRDRARVSDTEAFF.

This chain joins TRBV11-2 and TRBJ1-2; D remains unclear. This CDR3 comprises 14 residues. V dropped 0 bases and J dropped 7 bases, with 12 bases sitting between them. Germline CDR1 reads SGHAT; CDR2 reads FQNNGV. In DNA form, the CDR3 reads TGTGCCAGCAGCTTAGATTCGGGTAGTTTTGGCTACACCTTC. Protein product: CASSLDSGSFGYTF.

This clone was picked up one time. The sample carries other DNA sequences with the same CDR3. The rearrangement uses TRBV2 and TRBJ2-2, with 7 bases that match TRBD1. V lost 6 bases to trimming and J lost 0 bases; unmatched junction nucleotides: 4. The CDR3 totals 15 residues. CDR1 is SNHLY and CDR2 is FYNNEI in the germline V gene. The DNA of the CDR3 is TGTGCCAGCAGAACCGGGACAGCGAACACCGGGGAGCTGTTTTTT. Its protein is CASRTGTANTGELFF.

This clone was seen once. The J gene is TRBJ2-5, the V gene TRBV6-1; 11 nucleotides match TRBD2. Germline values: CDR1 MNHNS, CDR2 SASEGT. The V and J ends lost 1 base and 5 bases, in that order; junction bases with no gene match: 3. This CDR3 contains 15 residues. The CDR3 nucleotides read TGTGCCAGCAGTGAAGGACTAGCGGGGTGGGAGACCCAGTACTTC. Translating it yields CASSEGLAGWETQYF.

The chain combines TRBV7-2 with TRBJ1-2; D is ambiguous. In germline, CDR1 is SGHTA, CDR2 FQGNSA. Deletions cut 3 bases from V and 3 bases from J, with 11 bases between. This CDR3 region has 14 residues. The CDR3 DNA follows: TGTGCCAGCAGCTTTACGAGTGCCGACTATGGCTACACCTTC. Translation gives CASSFTSADYGYTF.

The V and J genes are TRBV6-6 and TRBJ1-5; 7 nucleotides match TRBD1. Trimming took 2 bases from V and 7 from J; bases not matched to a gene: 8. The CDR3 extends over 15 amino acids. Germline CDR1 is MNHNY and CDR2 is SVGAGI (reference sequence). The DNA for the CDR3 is TGTGCCAGCAGTTACCCTCGACAGGGAGGACAGCCCCAGCATTTT. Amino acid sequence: CASSYPRQGGQPQHF.

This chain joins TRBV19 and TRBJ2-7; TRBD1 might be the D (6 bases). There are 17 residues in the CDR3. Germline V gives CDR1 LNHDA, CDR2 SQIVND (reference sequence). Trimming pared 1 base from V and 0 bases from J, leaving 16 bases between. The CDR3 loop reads CASSIAHTGTYSYEQYF. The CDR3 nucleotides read TGTGCCAGTAGTATAGCCCACACAGGGACCTACTCCTACGAGCAGTACTTC.

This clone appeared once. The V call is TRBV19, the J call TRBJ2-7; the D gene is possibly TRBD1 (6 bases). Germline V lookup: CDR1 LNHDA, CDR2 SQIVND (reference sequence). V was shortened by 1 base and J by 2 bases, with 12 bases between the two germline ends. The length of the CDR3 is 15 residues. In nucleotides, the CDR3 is TGTGCCAGTAGTATAGCTGGGGGACAACCCTACGAGCAGTACTTC. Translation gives CASSIAGGQPYEQYF. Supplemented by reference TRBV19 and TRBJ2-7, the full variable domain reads DGGITQSPKYLFRKEGQNVTLSCEQNLNHDAMYWYRQDPGQGLRLIYYSQIVNDFQKGDIAEGYSVSREKKESFPLTVTSAQKNPTAFYLCASSIAGGQPYEQYFGPGTRLTVT.

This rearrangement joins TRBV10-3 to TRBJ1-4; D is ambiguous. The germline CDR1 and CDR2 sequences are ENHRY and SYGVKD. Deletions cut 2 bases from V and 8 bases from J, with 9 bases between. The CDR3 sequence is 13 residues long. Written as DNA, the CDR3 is TGTGCCATCAGTGAGATCAACGGGGAAAAACTGTTTTTT. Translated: CAISEINGEKLFF.

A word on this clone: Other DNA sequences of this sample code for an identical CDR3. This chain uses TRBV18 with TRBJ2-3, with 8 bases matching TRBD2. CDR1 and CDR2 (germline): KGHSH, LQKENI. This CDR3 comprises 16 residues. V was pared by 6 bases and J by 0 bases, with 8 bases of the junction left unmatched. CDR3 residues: CASSPLAGGSTDTQYF. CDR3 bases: TGTGCCAGCTCCCCGCTAGCGGGCGGTAGCACAGATACGCAGTATTTT.

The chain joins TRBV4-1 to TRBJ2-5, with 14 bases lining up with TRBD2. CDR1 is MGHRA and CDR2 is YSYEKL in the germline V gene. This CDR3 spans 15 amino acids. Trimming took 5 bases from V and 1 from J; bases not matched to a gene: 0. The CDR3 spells CASSGTSGGQETQYF. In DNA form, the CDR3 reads TGCGCCAGCAGCGGGACTAGCGGGGGCCAAGAGACCCAGTACTTC.

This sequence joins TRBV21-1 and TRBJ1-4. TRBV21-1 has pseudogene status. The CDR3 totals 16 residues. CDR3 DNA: TGTGCCAGCAGCAAAGATGGAGGGAACCTTAATGAAAAACTGTTTTTT. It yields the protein CASSKDGGNLNEKLFF.

The CDR3 sequence is CASSLWEGSNEQYF. The CDR3 DNA sequence: TGTGCCAGCAGCCTGTGGGAGGGGTCGAACGAGCAGTACTTC. The rearrangement links TRBV5-4 to TRBJ2-7; TRBD2 matches 7 bases. Germline CDR1 reads SGHNT; CDR2 reads YYREEE (reference sequence). V lost 4 bases to trimming and J lost 5 bases; unmatched junction nucleotides: 9. The CDR3 has 14 residues. Complete variable domain (other parts from reference TRBV5-4 and TRBJ2-7): ETGVTQSPTHLIKTRGQQVTLRCSSQSGHNTVSWYQQALGQGPQFIFQYYREEENGRGNFPPRFSGLQFPNYSSELNVNALELDDSALYLCASSLWEGSNEQYFGPGTRLTVT.

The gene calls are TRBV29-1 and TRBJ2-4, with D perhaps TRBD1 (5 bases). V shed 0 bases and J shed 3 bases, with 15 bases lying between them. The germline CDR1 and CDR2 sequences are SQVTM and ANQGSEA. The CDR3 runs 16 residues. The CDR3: CSVEDRRQQGKNIQYF. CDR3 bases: TGCAGCGTTGAAGATCGGAGACAGCAGGGCAAAAACATTCAGTACTTC.

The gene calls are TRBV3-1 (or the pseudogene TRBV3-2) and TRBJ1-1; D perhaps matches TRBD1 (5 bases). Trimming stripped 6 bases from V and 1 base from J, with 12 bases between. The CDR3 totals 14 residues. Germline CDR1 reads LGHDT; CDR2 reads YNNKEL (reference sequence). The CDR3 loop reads CASRGSDRNTEAFF. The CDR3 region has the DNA TGTGCCAGCAGGGGATCCGACAGGAACACTGAAGCTTTCTTT.

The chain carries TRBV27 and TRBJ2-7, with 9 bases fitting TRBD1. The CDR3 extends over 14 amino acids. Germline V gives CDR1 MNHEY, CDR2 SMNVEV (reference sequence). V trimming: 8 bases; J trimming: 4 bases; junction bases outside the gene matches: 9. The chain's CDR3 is CASRRAGTGYEQYV. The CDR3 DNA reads TGTGCCAGCCGGAGGGCCGGGACAGGGTACGAGCAGTACGTC.

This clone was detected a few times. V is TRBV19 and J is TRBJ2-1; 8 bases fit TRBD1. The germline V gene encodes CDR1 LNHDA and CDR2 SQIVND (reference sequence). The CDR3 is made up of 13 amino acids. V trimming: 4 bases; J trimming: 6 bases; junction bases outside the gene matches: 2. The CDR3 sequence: CASSTDRANEQFF. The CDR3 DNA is TGTGCCAGTAGTACGGACAGGGCCAATGAGCAGTTCTTC.

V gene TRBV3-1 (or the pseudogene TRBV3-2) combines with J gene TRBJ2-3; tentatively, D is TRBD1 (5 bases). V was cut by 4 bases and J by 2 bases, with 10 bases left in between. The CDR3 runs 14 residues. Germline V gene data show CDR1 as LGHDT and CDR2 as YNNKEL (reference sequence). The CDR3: CASSLQAITDTQYF. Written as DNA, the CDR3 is TGTGCCAGCAGCCTACAGGCCATCACAGATACGCAGTATTTT.

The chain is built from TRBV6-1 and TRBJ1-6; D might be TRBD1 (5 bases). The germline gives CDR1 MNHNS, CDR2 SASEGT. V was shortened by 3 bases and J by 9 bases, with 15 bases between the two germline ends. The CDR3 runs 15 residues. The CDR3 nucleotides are TGTGCCAGCAGTGAGACCGGGACTTTGGCTTCACCCCTCCACTTT. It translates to CASSETGTLASPLHF.

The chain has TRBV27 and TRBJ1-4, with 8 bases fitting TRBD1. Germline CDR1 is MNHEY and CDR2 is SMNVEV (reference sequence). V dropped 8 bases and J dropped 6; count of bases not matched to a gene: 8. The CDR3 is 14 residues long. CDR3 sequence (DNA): TGTGCCAGCCCGTTACCGGGACAGGATGAAAAACTGTTTTTT. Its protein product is CASPLPGQDEKLFF.

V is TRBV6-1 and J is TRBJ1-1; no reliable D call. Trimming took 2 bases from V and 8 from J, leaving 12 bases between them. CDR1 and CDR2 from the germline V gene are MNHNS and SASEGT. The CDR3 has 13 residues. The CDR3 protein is CASSESRGREAFF. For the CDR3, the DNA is TGTGCCAGCAGTGAAAGCCGCGGCAGAGAAGCTTTCTTT.

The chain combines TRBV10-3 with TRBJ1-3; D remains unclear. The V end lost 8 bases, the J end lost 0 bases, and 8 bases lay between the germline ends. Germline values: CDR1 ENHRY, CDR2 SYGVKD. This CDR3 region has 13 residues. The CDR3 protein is CAIGGISGNTIYF. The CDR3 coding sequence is TGTGCCATCGGCGGTATCTCTGGAAACACCATATATTTT.

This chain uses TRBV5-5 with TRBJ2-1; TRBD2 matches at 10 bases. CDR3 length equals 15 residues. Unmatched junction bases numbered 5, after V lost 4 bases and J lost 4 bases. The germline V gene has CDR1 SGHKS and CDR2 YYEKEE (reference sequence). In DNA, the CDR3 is TGTGCCAGCAGCCCTACTAGCGGGGCATACAATGAGCAGTTCTTC. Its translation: CASSPTSGAYNEQFF.

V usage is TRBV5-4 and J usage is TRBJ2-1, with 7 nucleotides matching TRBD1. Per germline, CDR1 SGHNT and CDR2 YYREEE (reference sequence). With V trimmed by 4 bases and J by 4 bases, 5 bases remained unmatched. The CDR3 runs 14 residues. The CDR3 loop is CASSRQGEYNEQFF. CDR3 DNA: TGTGCCAGCAGCCGACAGGGCGAGTACAATGAGCAGTTCTTC.